This T cell receptor (beta chain) emerged from a study of blood T cell repertoires in COVID-19. About the research overall: Acute-phase and convalescent COVID-19 samples originated in the United States, Italy and Spain. PBMCs, B-cell-depleted T cells, or T cells were the source of the cDNA or gDNA that made up the material.

This CDR3 has 14 residues. Trimming left V 6 bases short and J 0 bases short, with 8 bases between. Germline lookup yields CDR1 MNHEY and CDR2 SMNVEV (reference sequence). In the authors' workflow: Amplified reference gene primers provided the basis for estimating nucleated cell counts. Produced via immunoSEQ multiplex PCR; TCRdb's table is partial and in-frame only. The DNA was the basis for D and trimming; V, J and clone size are from that table. The sample records 200,000 to 300,000 clones, approximately 85% being singletons. The sequencing input was peripheral blood. J is TRBJ2-2 and V is TRBV27, with D perhaps matching TRBD2 (5 bases). The source of this sequence is a young woman with acute or convalescent COVID-19. The CDR3 loop reads CASRSAANTGELFF. The CDR3 bases are TGTGCCAGCAGGTCAGCGGCGAACACCGGGGAGCTGTTTTTT.